This entry is about one T cell receptor beta chain. Its antigen remains unknown. The protocol was immunoSEQ multiplex PCR, while the TCRdb copy is restricted to in-frame clones and leaves out a portion. The sample records tens of thousands of clones, less than 95% being singletons. The data belong to a study of PD-1 blockade in classical Hodgkin lymphoma. Study results and limitations: Underlying causes for the observed repertoire differences were not defined, possibly disease activity or prior therapy.

Time point reported: cycle 4 day 1 (C4D1), after 5 to 7 weeks of nivolumab. Every single patient, without exception, relapsed after autologous stem cell transplantation, and brentuximab vedotin exposure varied. This material consisted of peripheral blood mononuclear cells (PBMCs), taken before the fourth cycle of nivolumab. The source of this sequence is a human donor with classical Hodgkin lymphoma.

This CDR3 is CAITPGHQKNIQYF. For the CDR3, the DNA is TGTGCCATAACGCCGGGACACCAAAAAAACATTCAGTACTTC. The J gene is TRBJ2-4, the V gene TRBV6-1; tentatively, D is TRBD1 (6 bases). This CDR3 is 14 amino acids long. CDR1 and CDR2 (germline): MNHNS, SASEGT. Trimming removed 10 bases at V and 4 bases at J, with 17 bases between.